This note documents a single TCR beta chain sequence. Participants, roughly 18 to 100 years old, spanned more than 20 US areas. Assignments of participants to cohorts depended upon their own reported clinical history. This record belongs to a study of blood T cell repertoires in COVID-19. Study-wide context: Acute-phase and convalescent COVID-19 samples originated in the United States, Italy and Spain.

Germline assignment: CDR1 MGHDK and CDR2 SYGVNS. The CDR3 is made up of 14 amino acids. V lost 4 bases to trimming and J lost 0 bases, with 8 bases between them. Authors' processing steps: How many nucleated cells were present was estimated from reference gene primer amplification. Assay: immunoSEQ multiplex PCR; the TCRdb copy retains only in-frame clones and omits some. The D gene and trimming were derived from the DNA, and the V and J assignments and clone size from that table. The data show 300,000 to 400,000 clones, approximately 86% seen once. The sequencing sample was made of PBMCs or T cells enriched from blood (not recorded which). The gene calls are TRBV25-1 and TRBJ2-3; D call uncertain. The receptor's source is a woman in her thirties or forties with acute COVID-19. CDR3 loop: CASSALSSTDTQYF. The CDR3 DNA follows: TGTGCCAGCAGTGCCCTATCTAGCACAGATACGCAGTATTTT.